The text below deals with one T cell receptor (beta chain). The source of the sample is a study of blood T cell repertoires in COVID-19. J gave up 6 bases and V 1 base, and 8 bases lay outside the gene matches. Germline V gives CDR1 KGHSH, CDR2 LQKENI. The CDR3 spans 16 residues. Profiling relied on immunoSEQ multiplex PCR, and the TCRdb table lists in-frame clones only, not all of them. This table holds 180,000 or so clones, 65% to 85% found once. The sample was PBMCs or T cells enriched from blood (not recorded which). The chain recombines TRBV18 with TRBJ2-1, with 8 bases fitting TRBD2. The source is a woman in her sixties or seventies who had recovered from COVID-19. CDR3 sequence (DNA): TGTGCCAGCTCACCACGGGAAGCGGGAGAAACCAATGAGCAGTTCTTC. Residues: CASSPREAGETNEQFF. Filled out from reference TRBV18 and TRBJ2-1, the complete variable domain reads NAGVMQNPRHLVRRRGQEARLRCSPMKGHSHVYWYRQLPEEGLKFMVYLQKENIIDESGMPKERFSAEFPKEGPSILRIQQVVRGDSAAYFCASSPREAGETNEQFFGPGTRLTVL.